These 22 T cell receptor beta chains were all obtained from the same sample, sequenced in a study of CD8+ T cells in alopecia areata. Isolated RNA was reverse transcribed into cDNA used as the sequencing template. Here immunoSEQ multiplex PCR was the method, and the copy in TCRdb shows in-frame clones only, minus some. The data hold under 15,000 clones, with approximately 55% observed a single time. Alopecia areata patients had lesional scalp punch biopsies and peripheral blood taken from them. Material for sequencing was skin. The source of these receptors is a human donor with alopecia areata.

This clone was seen only a few times. The chain links TRBV10-2 to TRBJ2-7; D is uncertain. Trimming left V 4 bases short and J 4 bases short, with 5 bases between. CDR3 length: 11 amino acids. The V gene's germline CDR1 is WSHSY and CDR2 SAAADI. CDR3 nucleotide sequence: TGCGCCAGCAGTGCTATATACGAGCAGTACTTC. This gives the protein CASSAIYEQYF.

This clone is labeled medium-sized. One end of the junction does not line up with germline, which may come from a read error. The V gene is TRBV14, the J gene TRBJ2-1; 8 nucleotides line up with TRBD2. The CDR3 length is 12 residues. Looked up from germline, CDR1 is SGHDN and CDR2 is FVKESK. This chain's CDR3 is CASSPSSGLEIF. CDR3 DNA sequence: TGTGCCAGCAGCCCGAGCTCGGGACTAGAAATCTTC.

Here the CDR3 DNA reads TGTGCCACCAGCTTCTCGACAGGAAAAGAGACCCAGTACTTC. Its translation is CATSFSTGKETQYF. This chain links TRBV15 with TRBJ2-5, with D tentatively TRBD1 (6 bases). Trimming took 5 bases from V and 3 from J, leaving 13 bases between them. This CDR3 is built from 14 residues. CDR1 is LNHNV and CDR2 is YYDKDF in the germline V gene (reference sequence).

This chain joins TRBV6-1 and TRBJ2-3, with a weak D call TRBD1 (6 bases). The V end was cut by 11 bases, the J end by 4 bases, with 16 bases between. Germline CDR1 and CDR2: MNHNS and SASEGT. The length of the CDR3 is 13 residues. The CDR3 region is CAWGRGGPDTQYF. CDR3 bases: TGTGCCTGGGGGCGAGGAGGCCCAGATACGCAGTATTTT.

This clone was counted a few times. The chain couples TRBV6-1 to TRBJ2-5; 7 bases agree with TRBD2. The CDR3 is made up of 14 amino acids. J lost 5 bases, V lost 4 bases, and 7 bases had no gene match. Per germline, CDR1 MNHNS and CDR2 SASEGT. The chain's CDR3 is CASSGLAPSETQYF. As DNA, the CDR3 is TGTGCCAGCAGTGGACTAGCACCCTCGGAGACCCAGTACTTC.

This chain uses TRBV7-9 with TRBJ1-4; weak D call: TRBD1 (5 bases). CDR3 length equals 16 residues. Germline CDR1 reads SEHNR; CDR2 reads FQNEAQ (reference sequence). Trimming cost V 3 bases and J 0 bases, with 11 bases left between them. The CDR3 bases are TGTGCCAGCAGCTTCGACGGGGGTGCAACTAATGAAAAACTGTTTTTT. This gives the protein CASSFDGGATNEKLFF.

This clone was detected a few times. V and J are TRBV11-1 and TRBJ2-2, with 7 bases lining up with TRBD1. The germline gives CDR1 SGHAT, CDR2 FQDESV (reference sequence). V shed 5 bases and J 1 base; nucleotides not matched to a gene: 10. The CDR3 extends over 17 amino acids. Here the CDR3 DNA reads TGTGCCAGCAGCCAAACCCCCTGGACAGGGAACACCGGGGAGCTGTTTTTT. Protein sequence: CASSQTPWTGNTGELFF.

The chain has TRBV2 and TRBJ2-7; D call uncertain. The germline V gene has CDR1 SNHLY and CDR2 FYNNEI. Trimming shortened V by 4 bases and J by 0 bases, and 4 bases separated the two germline ends. There are 12 residues in the CDR3. CDR3 DNA: TGTGCCAGCAGTGCTTACTCCTACGAGCAGTACTTC. Encoded protein: CASSAYSYEQYF.

This chain uses TRBV7-6 with TRBJ2-5; 8 nucleotides agree with TRBD2. The V and J ends lost 0 bases and 2 bases, in that order; junction bases with no gene match: 5. The CDR3 sequence is 16 residues long. Germline CDR1 and CDR2: SGHVS and FNYEAQ. For the CDR3, the DNA is TGTGCCAGCAGCTTAGCCCCAGCGGGAGCACAAGAGACCCAGTACTTC. Translated, it gives CASSLAPAGAQETQYF.

This clone was counted once. This chain uses TRBV11-2 with TRBJ2-1; tentative D call: TRBD1 (5 bases). Trimming left V 0 bases short and J 6 bases short, with 12 bases between. The CDR3 has 15 amino acids. From germline, CDR1 is SGHAT and CDR2 FQNNGV. The CDR3 reads CASSLDLKGLNEQFF. The CDR3 nucleotides read TGTGCCAGCAGCTTAGATTTGAAGGGGCTCAATGAGCAGTTCTTC.

This clone was counted between two and nine times. This rearrangement joins TRBV4-3 to TRBJ1-5; 10 bases agree with TRBD1. Germline trimming cut 3 bases from V and 2 bases from J; bases unmatched to any gene: 7. Germline CDR1 reads LGHNA; CDR2 reads YSLEER. The CDR3 covers 17 residues. The CDR3 DNA follows: TGCGCCAGCAGCCACGGGGACAGGGGAGAGGGCAATCAGCCCCAGCATTTT. The encoded protein is CASSHGDRGEGNQPQHF.

This clone was detected a few times. The rearrangement links TRBV7-9 to TRBJ2-7, with TRBD1 matching over 10 bases. The V gene end was trimmed by 5 bases and the J gene end by 6 bases; junction bases not matched to a gene: 16. CDR3 length: 17 amino acids. CDR1 SEHNR and CDR2 FQNEAQ come from the germline V gene (reference sequence). In DNA form, the CDR3 reads TGTGCCAGCAGCCCCAGCCCCGGGACAGGGGTCAAGAGCGAGCAGTACTTC. This sequence encodes CASSPSPGTGVKSEQYF.

This chain links TRBV2 with TRBJ2-4; 7 bases align to TRBD2. The CDR3 covers 16 residues. Germline CDR1 is SNHLY and CDR2 is FYNNEI. V lost 6 bases to trimming and J lost 1 base; unmatched junction nucleotides: 9. DNA of the CDR3: TGTGCCAGCAGCGGGGACTACCACTGGGCCAAAAACATTCAGTACTTC. It codes for CASSGDYHWAKNIQYF.

This clone has a single count. The chain carries TRBV7-6 and TRBJ1-1; D uncertain. Trimming took off 1 base at V and 1 base at J, with 4 bases between the two ends. The germline CDR1 and CDR2 sequences are SGHVS and FNYEAQ. The CDR3 is 13 amino acids. The CDR3 sequence is CASSLEQNTEAFF. The CDR3 DNA is TGTGCCAGCAGCTTAGAACAGAACACTGAAGCTTTCTTT. Together with reference TRBV7-6 and TRBJ1-1, the CDR3 gives the full variable domain: GAGVSQSPRYKVTKRGQDVALRCDPISGHVSLYWYRQALGQGPEFLTYFNYEAQQDKSGLPNDRFSAERPEGSISTLTIQRTEQRDSAMYRCASSLEQNTEAFFGQGTRLTVV.

The rearrangement links TRBV7-8 to TRBJ2-5, with 11 bases that match TRBD2. Trimming removed 2 bases from V and 5 bases from J; junction bases left unmatched: 4. Germline CDR1 is SGHVS and CDR2 is FQNEAQ. CDR3 length equals 15 residues. CDR3 sequence reads: CASSLTSGSYETQYF. CDR3 bases: TGTGCCAGCAGCTTAACTAGCGGGAGTTATGAGACCCAGTACTTC.

V is TRBV4-2 and J is TRBJ2-1; 8 nucleotides agree with TRBD2. The CDR3 extends over 16 amino acids. Germline V gene lookup returns CDR1 LGHNA and CDR2 YNFKEQ. Trimming took 0 bases from V and 2 from J; bases not matched to a gene: 3. In nucleotides, the CDR3 is TGTGCCAGCAGCCAAGATCGGGAGGGCCCCTACAATGAGCAGTTCTTC. Translation: CASSQDREGPYNEQFF.

The chain employs TRBV9 and TRBJ2-3, with D possibly TRBD2 on 5 matching bases. The CDR3 sequence is 13 residues long. Trimming shortened V by 7 bases and J by 4 bases, and 13 bases separated the two germline ends. The germline V gene has CDR1 SGDLS and CDR2 YYNGEE. In nucleotides, the CDR3 is TGTGCCAGCGGGCTGAGGGTTTCAGATACGCAGTATTTT. It is translated as CASGLRVSDTQYF.

This clone was seen a single time. This rearrangement joins TRBV5-4 to TRBJ2-7; TRBD2 might be the D (6 bases). In germline, CDR1 is SGHNT, CDR2 YYREEE (reference sequence). The CDR3 runs to 15 residues. V was trimmed by 4 bases and J by 3 bases, leaving 17 bases between them. Here the CDR3 reads CASSRPGRSFYEQYF. The CDR3 DNA reads as TGTGCCAGCAGCCGTCCAGGGAGGTCCTTCTACGAGCAGTACTTC. Variable domain in full (rest from reference TRBV5-4 and TRBJ2-7): ETGVTQSPTHLIKTRGQQVTLRCSSQSGHNTVSWYQQALGQGPQFIFQYYREEENGRGNFPPRFSGLQFPNYSSELNVNALELDDSALYLCASSRPGRSFYEQYFGPGTRLTVT.

The V and J genes are TRBV7-9 and TRBJ2-5; 7 nucleotides align to TRBD1. Gene TRBJ2-7 matches the end of the DNA better, so the J call may be wrong. CDR3 size: 17 residues. Germline V CDR1 and CDR2: SEHNR, FQNEAQ (reference sequence). CDR3: CASSLGTGIAASYEQYF. Here the CDR3 DNA reads TGTGCCAGCAGCTTAGGGACAGGAATCGCGGCCTCCTACGAGCAGTACTTC.

This clone showed up just a few times. The genes are TRBV29-1 and TRBJ2-1, with TRBD2 identical over 11 bases. The CDR3 runs to 14 residues. The J segment lost 5 bases and the V segment lost 3 bases, leaving 3 bases of the junction unmatched. Germline V CDR1 and CDR2: SQVTM, ANQGSEA. CDR3 in DNA: TGCAGCGTTGATGGGACTAGCGGACACAATGAGCAGTTCTTC. Translating gives CSVDGTSGHNEQFF.

The chain is built from TRBV5-1 and TRBJ2-7; 7 nucleotides match TRBD2. After removal of 4 bases from V and 3 bases from J, the junction contained 13 bases not matched to a gene. CDR3 length equals 16 residues. The germline CDR1 and CDR2 sequences are SGHRS and YFSETQ. CDR3 region: CASSAASGAINYEQYF. In nucleotides, the CDR3 is TGCGCCAGCAGCGCTGCTAGCGGAGCGATCAACTACGAGCAGTACTTC. Full variable domain (rest looked up from reference TRBV5-1 and TRBJ2-7): KAGVTQTPRYLIKTRGQQVTLSCSPISGHRSVSWYQQTPGQGLQFLFEYFSETQRNKGNFPGRFSGRQFSNSRSEMNVSTLELGDSALYLCASSAASGAINYEQYFGPGTRLTVT.

The rearrangement uses TRBV14 and TRBJ2-5, with no clear D. Germline CDR1 is SGHDN and CDR2 is FVKESK. V lost 4 bases and J 4 bases, leaving 10 bases between the germline ends. This CDR3 has 13 residues. CDR3 in DNA: TGTGCCAGCAGCCCCGTAGCCCGAGAGACCCAGTACTTC. Protein product: CASSPVARETQYF. The complete variable domain, with remaining parts taken from reference TRBV14 and TRBJ2-5, reads EAGVTQFPSHSVIEKGQTVTLRCDPISGHDNLYWYRRVMGKEIKFLLHFVKESKQDESGMPNNRFLAERTGGTYSTLKVQPAELEDSGVYFCASSPVARETQYFGPGTRLLVL.